What follows is one T cell receptor (beta chain) and its context. This specimen belongs to a study of T cells expressing NK-cell markers. TCRdb reprocessed the 5' RACE reads and reports one entry per CDR3 protein, with no DNA. This listing includes fewer than 300,000 distinct CDR3 sequences. This CDR3 has 12 amino acids. Germline V gives CDR1 GTSNPN, CDR2 SVGIG (reference sequence). Sequencing was done on a sample of blood T cells: a sorted CD56 or NKG2C T cell subset, CD4+ or CD8+ T cells, or bulk PBMC T cells (not recorded which). This rearrangement joins TRBV30 to TRBJ1-2. The TCR comes from a woman between 18 and 70 years old in good health. CDR3 amino acids: CAWSPFKGSDTF. The full variable domain, in which reference TRBV30 and TRBJ1-2 provide the parts outside the CDR3, is SQTIHQWPATLVQPVGSPLSLECTVEGTSNPNLYWYRQAAGRGLQLLFYSVGIGQISSEVPQNLSASRPQDRQFILSSKKLLLSDSGFYLCAWSPFKGSDTFGSGTRLTVV.